These 15 T cell receptor beta chains were sequenced from one sample in a study of T cell repertoires in cytomegalovirus infection (dated by TCRdb to the late 2010s). These TCRs' antigens remain unknown. The reads were generated on an Illumina HiSeq 1500. TCRdb trimmed the raw reads at Q25, called clones with MiXCR and kept productive beta chains. For every CDR3 protein sequence, its rows merge into one entry that carries the most common genes and DNA. Recorded for this sample are roughly 860,000 distinct CDR3 sequences; over 25% of them occurred a single time. The ten most abundant clones make up 12% of the sample. The sample's treatment or condition label is to be understood as: in vitro stimulation with specific CMV peptide epitopes to enrich CMV-specific T cells. Sequenced here: cultured CD8+ T cells from PBMCs, sampled from culture after CMV antigen stimulation. The receptors stem from a human donor in good health (CMV status not recorded). Some clones in this sample may be carry-over from other donors' samples.

There are many counts of this clonotype. The chain uses TRBV7-8 and TRBJ1-4; D not certain. V dropped 3 bases and J dropped 8 bases, with 13 bases sitting between them. The CDR3 loop spans 14 amino acids. CDR1 is SGHVS and CDR2 is FQNEAQ in the germline V gene. In DNA, the CDR3 is TGTGCCAGCAGCTTCCGGGAGGACCAGGAAAAACTGTTTTTT. Translating gives CASSFREDQEKLFF.

The V gene is TRBV12-3 or TRBV12-4, the J gene TRBJ1-2, with D tentatively TRBD1 (5 bases). V was clipped by 0 bases and J by 9 bases, with 14 bases between them. CDR3 length: 14 amino acids. The CDR3 DNA sequence: TGTGCCAGCAGTTTAGCGCCCAGGGTCGAGAGCTACACCTTC. Translation: CASSLAPRVESYTF.

On this clonotype: This clone may be a read error of a much larger clone one base away. The chain uses TRBV7-8 and TRBJ1-1; a possible D gene is TRBD1 (5 bases). Germline V CDR1 and CDR2: SGHVS, FQNEAQ. This CDR3 region has 16 residues. Trimming left V 1 base short and J 8 bases short, with 20 bases between. CDR3 sequence: CASSLVSTEGYYEAFF. CDR3 nucleotides: TGTGCCAGCAGCTTAGTATCGACAGAGGGTTACTACGAAGCTTTCTTT.

This clonotype occurred a few times. The chain recombines TRBV7-6 with TRBJ1-2, with D possibly matching TRBD1 (6 bases). Germline V gives CDR1 SGHVS, CDR2 FNYEAQ. Deletions cut 3 bases from V and 8 bases from J, with 16 bases between. The CDR3 runs to 14 residues. The DNA of the CDR3 is TGTGCCAGCAGCTTTAGTTCGGGGGCGAGGGGCTACACCTTC. Its protein is CASSFSSGARGYTF.

This clonotype came up a few times. This sequence joins TRBV28 and TRBJ2-7; 8 nucleotides line up with TRBD1. CDR3 size: 14 residues. J gave up 3 bases and V 5 bases, and 6 bases lay outside the gene matches. Germline CDR1 reads MDHEN; CDR2 reads SYDVKM. CDR3 amino acids: CASSPRTGFYEQYV. As DNA, the CDR3 is TGTGCCAGCAGTCCCCGGACAGGGTTCTACGAGCAGTACGTC.

The CDR3 reads CASSYYRTGYSDTQYF. CDR3 bases: TGTGCCAGCAGCTATTATAGGACAGGGTATTCAGATACGCAGTATTTT. The V call is TRBV9, the J call TRBJ2-3; 8 nucleotides line up with TRBD1. This CDR3 region has 16 residues. Trimming took 4 bases from V and 4 from J; bases not matched to a gene: 11. Germline values: CDR1 SGDLS, CDR2 YYNGEE.

There are a few counts of this clonotype. The J gene is TRBJ2-2, the V gene TRBV10-3, with TRBD2 matching over 11 bases. The CDR3 runs to 16 residues. Germline V gene sequence: CDR1 ENHRY, CDR2 SYGVKD. Trimming took 8 bases from V and 0 from J; bases not matched to a gene: 5. CDR3 residues: CAIAGTSGPNTGELFF. The CDR3 bases are TGTGCCATCGCCGGGACTAGCGGACCGAACACCGGGGAGCTGTTTTTT.

The chain is built from TRBV13 and TRBJ1-2; D perhaps matches TRBD1 (6 bases). This CDR3 has 14 residues. The V and J ends lost 5 bases and 8 bases respectively, with 18 bases between them. Germline loops: CDR1 PRHDT, CDR2 FYEKMQ (reference sequence). In nucleotides, the CDR3 is TGTGCCAGCAGCCTACCGGCAGGGGTAGAGGGCTACACCTTC. Translation gives CASSLPAGVEGYTF.

The genes are TRBV15 and TRBJ1-4; 7 nucleotides line up with TRBD1. The ends lost 4 bases at V and 7 bases at J; junction bases unmatched: 9. Germline V CDR1 and CDR2: LNHNV, YYDKDF (reference sequence). CDR3 length equals 15 residues. DNA of the CDR3: TGTGCCACCAGCAAACAAACAGGGGAGATTGAAAAACTGTTTTTT. Amino acid sequence: CATSKQTGEIEKLFF.

This chain joins TRBV20-1 and TRBJ1-1, with a possible D match to TRBD1 (5 bases). The germline V gene encodes CDR1 DFQATT and CDR2 SNEGSKA (reference sequence). This CDR3 comprises 13 residues. CDR3 bases: TGCAGGCCGGGACGGACCTCGAACACTGAAGCTTTCTTT. Translation gives CRPGRTSNTEAFF.

The genes are TRBV6-1 and TRBJ1-5; TRBD1 might be the D (6 bases). Trimming cost V 2 bases and J 3 bases, with 11 bases left between them. Germline-derived CDR1 and CDR2 are MNHNS and SASEGT. This CDR3 spans 15 amino acids. DNA for the CDR3: TGTGCCAGCAGTGAAAGCAGGGGACACAATCAGCCCCAGCATTTT. Amino acid sequence: CASSESRGHNQPQHF.

The rearrangement joins TRBV27 to TRBJ2-1; 12 bases line up with TRBD2. Germline V gives CDR1 MNHEY, CDR2 SMNVEV (reference sequence). Trimming took 3 bases from V and 6 from J; bases not matched to a gene: 6. The CDR3 runs 16 residues. This chain's CDR3 is CASSFLASGGGNEQFF. CDR3 coding DNA: TGTGCCAGCAGTTTTCTGGCTAGCGGGGGGGGCAATGAGCAGTTCTTC.

This clonotype appeared a single time. CDR3 nucleotides: TGCAGTGCTAGAGATACAGACCTCCCCTACGAGCAGTACTTC. Protein: CSARDTDLPYEQYF. The chain carries TRBV20-1 and TRBJ2-7; D unclear. The CDR3 is 14 amino acids. Germline V CDR1 and CDR2: DFQATT, SNEGSKA (reference sequence). V dropped 0 bases and J dropped 2 bases, with 11 bases sitting between them.

A note on this clonotype: Just one base apart from a much larger clone, this may be a read error. In nucleotides, the CDR3 is TGTGCCAGCAGCCTAGTAGGGACAGGGGCTCAAAATGAGCAGTTCTTC. This codes for CASSLVGTGAQNEQFF. The chain combines TRBV7-6 with TRBJ2-1, with TRBD1 identical over 10 bases. Germline V gene lookup returns CDR1 SGHVS and CDR2 FNYEAQ. This CDR3 contains 16 residues. V lost 5 bases and J lost 7; bases outside the gene matches: 11.

The chain employs TRBV5-1 and TRBJ1-1; D is unresolved. This CDR3 contains 14 residues. Trimming left V 7 bases short and J 2 bases short, with 15 bases between. Germline CDR1 reads SGHRS; CDR2 reads YFSETQ. CDR3 residues: CASALAQDNTEAFF. CDR3 DNA sequence: TGCGCCAGCGCCCTAGCTCAGGATAACACTGAAGCTTTCTTT.